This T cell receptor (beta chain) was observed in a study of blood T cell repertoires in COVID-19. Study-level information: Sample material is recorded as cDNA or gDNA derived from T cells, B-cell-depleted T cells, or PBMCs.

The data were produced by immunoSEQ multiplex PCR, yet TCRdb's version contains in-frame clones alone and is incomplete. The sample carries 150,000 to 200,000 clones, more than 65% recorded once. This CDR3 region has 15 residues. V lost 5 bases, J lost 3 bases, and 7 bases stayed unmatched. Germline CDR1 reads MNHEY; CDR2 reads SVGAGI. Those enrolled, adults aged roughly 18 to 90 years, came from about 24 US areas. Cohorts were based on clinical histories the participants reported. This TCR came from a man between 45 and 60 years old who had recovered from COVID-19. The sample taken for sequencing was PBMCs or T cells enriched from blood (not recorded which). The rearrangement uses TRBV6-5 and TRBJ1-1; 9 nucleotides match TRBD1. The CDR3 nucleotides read TGTGCCAGCAGTCCACAACAGGGGGCGGACACTGAAGCTTTCTTT. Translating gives CASSPQQGADTEAFF.